Sequencing of this T cell receptor (beta chain) was carried out in a study of blood T cell repertoires in COVID-19. The overall study: The origin of the acute and convalescent COVID-19 samples was the United States, Italy and Spain. In each case, the material was cDNA or gDNA derived from T cells, B-cell-depleted T cells, or PBMCs.

Germline values: CDR1 LGHDT, CDR2 YNNKEL (reference sequence). The CDR3 length is 13 residues. V gave up 5 bases and J gave up 3 bases, with 8 bases separating them. Generated by immunoSEQ multiplex PCR, the TCRdb table keeps only in-frame clones and is missing some. The repertoire has 220,000 or so clones, approximately 80% of them found once; the top ten carry approximately 1.3%. Membership in each cohort depended on participant-reported clinical history. The origin of this receptor is a woman aged 40 to 50 with acute COVID-19. Sample: PBMCs or T cells enriched from blood (not recorded which). The chain recombines TRBV3-1 (or the pseudogene TRBV3-2) with TRBJ2-1, with D tentatively TRBD2 (5 bases). CDR3 bases: TGTGCCAGCAGCTCTACTAGCTACAATGAGCAGTTCTTC. Protein sequence: CASSSTSYNEQFF.